This T cell receptor beta chain comes out of a study of blood T cell repertoires in COVID-19. The protocol was immunoSEQ multiplex PCR, while the TCRdb copy is restricted to in-frame clones and leaves out a portion. The sample gives 490,000 or so clones, less than 90% of which show up once; 6.5% to 8.5% is in the top ten. V shed 8 bases and J shed 1 base, with 13 bases lying between them. CDR3 length equals 14 residues. Germline loops: CDR1 SNHLY, CDR2 FYNNEI. Sequencing used PBMCs or T cells enriched from blood (not recorded which). This rearrangement joins TRBV2 to TRBJ2-3; tentative D call: TRBD1 (6 bases). The receptor was isolated from a woman aged 55-70 years who had recovered from COVID-19. CDR3 in DNA: TGTGCCAGCTGGGCGACAGGTGGCACAGATACGCAGTATTTT. It translates to CASWATGGTDTQYF.